These 15 T cell receptor beta chains originate from one sample sequenced in a study of T cell repertoires in aging, cancer and after chemotherapy. TRB rearrangements spanning V, D and J were amplified using mixed TRB-A/B primers. A single record per CDR3 protein comes from TCRdb applying MiXCR to the multiplex PCR reads. The table has around 12,000 distinct CDR3 sequences, 28% seen once; the top ten hold roughly a tenth. Peripheral blood genomic DNA, not sorted cells or RNA, was the template. Sequenced material: blood. The receptor set was obtained from a human donor with a blood cancer.

The rearrangement joins TRBV15 to TRBJ1-1; D perhaps matches TRBD1 (5 bases). The CDR3 consists of 14 residues. V shed 5 bases and J shed 5 bases, with 15 bases lying between them. Per germline, CDR1 LNHNV and CDR2 YYDKDF (reference sequence). The DNA of the CDR3 is TGTGCCACCAGCGGAATAAGGGGCGAGACTGAAGCTTTCTTT. This codes for CATSGIRGETEAFF. Based on the CDR3 plus reference TRBV15 and TRBJ1-1, the full variable domain is DAMVIQNPRYQVTQFGKPVTLSCSQTLNHNVMYWYQQKSSQAPKLLFHYYDKDFNNEADTPDNFQSRRPNTSFCFLDIRSPGLGDTAMYLCATSGIRGETEAFFGQGTRLTVV.

In this sample, this clonotype turned up a few times. This sequence joins TRBV18 and TRBJ2-7; D gene ambiguous. CDR3 size: 13 residues. Germline loops: CDR1 KGHSH, CDR2 LQKENI. V lost 5 bases to trimming and J lost 1 base, with 9 bases between them. The CDR3 here is CASSNSGSYEQYF. DNA of the CDR3: TGTGCCAGCTCAAACTCAGGTTCCTACGAGCAGTACTTC.

This clonotype was seen just once. V usage is TRBV6-5 and J usage is TRBJ2-7; possible D gene TRBD1, 6 bases. From germline, CDR1 is MNHEY and CDR2 SVGAGI. V was cut by 4 bases and J by 1 base, with 17 bases left in between. CDR3 length: 16 residues. For the CDR3, the DNA is TGTGCCAGCAGTTCAATCGCCGGGACACCTTCCTACGAGCAGTACTTC. Its translation: CASSSIAGTPSYEQYF.

The genes are TRBV18 and TRBJ2-7; 10 bases are shared with TRBD1. The germline gives CDR1 KGHSH, CDR2 LQKENI. J gave up 4 bases and V 6 bases, and 3 bases lay outside the gene matches. CDR3 size: 13 residues. CDR3 in DNA: TGTGCCAGCTCCGGGACAGGGGCGTACGAGCAGTACTTC. This encodes CASSGTGAYEQYF.

This clonotype was seen only a few times. CDR3 sequence reads: CASSDGDAAQLFF. In DNA, the CDR3 is TGTGCCAGCAGTGACGGTGACGCCGCCCAACTGTTTTTT. This chain joins TRBV6-4 and TRBJ1-4, with D unclear. The CDR3 consists of 13 residues. CDR1 and CDR2 from the germline V gene are MRHNA and SNTAGT. V was clipped by 2 bases and J by 12 bases, with 13 bases between them.

As to this clonotype: One base away lies a much larger clone, so this may be a sequencing read error. The V gene is TRBV6-5, the J gene TRBJ1-3; D is unclear. The CDR3 extends over 14 amino acids. From germline, CDR1 is MNHEY and CDR2 SVGAGI. Trimming took off 2 bases at V and 0 bases at J, with 5 bases between the two ends. The CDR3, as DNA: TGTGCCAGCAGTTACGAATCCTCTGGAAACACCATATATTTT. It translates to CASSYESSGNTIYF.

This clonotype was counted many times. This chain connects TRBV6-5 to TRBJ2-1; perhaps D is TRBD1 or TRBD2 (7 bases each). The length of the CDR3 is 16 residues. Trimming removed 7 bases from V and 2 bases from J, with 18 bases in between. Germline values: CDR1 MNHEY, CDR2 SVGAGI. The chain's CDR3 is CASTGWGGTAYNEQFF. The CDR3 DNA is TGTGCCAGCACCGGTTGGGGGGGGACAGCCTACAATGAGCAGTTCTTC.

V gene TRBV10-3 combines with J gene TRBJ2-1, with 11 bases identical to TRBD1. Looked up from germline, CDR1 is ENHRY and CDR2 is SYGVKD. J gave up 8 bases and V 0 bases, and 6 bases lay outside the gene matches. This CDR3 has 16 residues. In DNA form, the CDR3 reads TGTGCCATCAGTGAGTCGGTAGGACAGGGGGCCGATGAGCAGTTCTTC. Encoded protein: CAISESVGQGADEQFF.

This clonotype has a single count. V is TRBV7-9 and J is TRBJ1-4; D not certain. Trimming cost V 4 bases and J 4 bases, with 13 bases left between them. The CDR3 is 15 amino acids. Germline V lookup: CDR1 SEHNR, CDR2 FQNEAQ (reference sequence). CDR3 residues: CASSSYGKNNEKLFF. Here the CDR3 DNA reads TGTGCCAGCAGCTCCTACGGAAAAAATAATGAAAAACTGTTTTTT.

On this clonotype itself: The missing conserved phenylalanine or tryptophan at the end of this CDR3 makes a read error likely. Because the CDR3's place on the DNA is in doubt, the DNA is left out and the CDR3 is given as listed by TCRdb. The chain has TRBV12-3 or TRBV12-4 and TRBJ2-6; the table's D call, TRBD1, was not checked against the DNA. The CDR3 adds up to 8 amino acids, both ends counted. This CDR3 reads CASSLRGQ.

This clonotype is labeled as medium-sized. CDR3 DNA sequence: TGCAGCGTTGCCTGGGGGTTTAACTATGGCTACACCTTC. This codes for CSVAWGFNYGYTF. This chain joins TRBV29-1 and TRBJ1-2; a weak D match, TRBD1 (5 bases). Germline V gives CDR1 SQVTM, CDR2 ANQGSEA. V was shortened by 4 bases and J by 1 base, with 10 bases between the two germline ends. The CDR3 length is 13 residues.

This chain links TRBV7-2 with TRBJ2-1; 12 positions match TRBD2. The CDR3 totals 19 residues. V gave up 5 bases and J gave up 1 base; unmatched junction bases: 12. Germline assignment: CDR1 SGHTA and CDR2 FQGNSA. The CDR3 spells CASSPRTSGTVKSYNEQFF. CDR3 bases: TGTGCCAGCAGCCCCCGGACTAGCGGGACAGTTAAGTCCTACAATGAGCAGTTCTTC.

CDR3 loop: CASGLAGEETQYF. CDR3 bases: TGTGCCTCCGGACTAGCGGGAGAAGAGACCCAGTACTTC. The gene calls are TRBV6-2 or TRBV6-3 and TRBJ2-5, with 13 bases lining up with TRBD2. There are 13 residues in the CDR3. V lost 11 bases, J lost 3 bases, and 3 bases stayed unmatched. Germline V gene data show CDR1 as MNHEY and CDR2 as SVGEGT.

The rearrangement uses TRBV5-4 and TRBJ1-4; TRBD1 aligns across 7 bases. The J segment lost 4 bases and the V segment lost 3 bases, leaving 9 bases of the junction unmatched. Looked up from germline, CDR1 is SGHNT and CDR2 is YYREEE (reference sequence). The CDR3 runs to 16 residues. CDR3 nucleotide sequence: TGTGCCAGCAGCTCGACTAACAGGGGTGGTAATGAAAAACTGTTTTTT. This gives the protein CASSSTNRGGNEKLFF.

Comments on this clonotype: A much larger clone sits a single nucleotide away, making a read error possible. The chain uses TRBV6-2 or TRBV6-3 and TRBJ2-3, with TRBD2 matching over 10 bases. Germline loops: CDR1 MNHEY, CDR2 SVGEGT. This CDR3 contains 14 residues. Written as DNA, the CDR3 is TGTGCCAGCAGTGACAGCGGGGGGGCAGATATGCAGTATTTT. This translates into CASSDSGGADMQYF.